The rows below give T cell receptor beta chains drawn from one sample of a study of T cells after yellow fever vaccination. TCRdb re-called the 5' RACE reads with MiXCR, one entry per CDR3 protein. This table has around 530,000 distinct CDR3 sequences, about a sixth appearing once. The starting material was PBMCs, obtained 5 to 6 days after the first yellow fever vaccination. All receptors derive from a man aged 18-30 years who received the YFV17D yellow fever vaccine. Each CDR3 is given with its conserved first and last residue. Each record gives: D gene, clone size, V gene, J gene, CDR3 protein, CDR3 DNA. The D gene is left open where the match is weak. A clone size is listed for some rows: how often the clone was seen (once, few, many), or a class if it is expanded.

TRBD1	-	TRBV11-2	TRBJ1-6	CASSWTGLGSPLHF	TGTGCCAGCAGCTGGACAGGTCTGGGTTCACCCCTCCACTTT
-	few	TRBV29-1	TRBJ1-5	CSVGLGQGNQPQHF	TGCAGCGTTGGGCTTGGGCAGGGTAATCAGCCCCAGCATTTT
TRBD2	few	TRBV29-1	TRBJ2-3	CSVRRGGTDTQYF	TGCAGCGTTAGGCGGGGGGGCACAGATACGCAGTATTTT
TRBD1	few	TRBV20-1	TRBJ1-1	CSARPGQSYTEAFF	TGCAGTGCTAGACCGGGACAGTCATACACTGAAGCTTTCTTT
-	few	TRBV4-3	TRBJ1-2	CASSQDFRDVRYTF	TGCGCCAGCAGCCAAGATTTTCGGGACGTCCGCTACACCTTC
-	few	TRBV4-3	TRBJ2-7	CASSQGTRGGMEQYF	TGCGCCAGCAGCCAAGGCACCAGGGGAGGGATGGAGCAGTACTTC
TRBD1	few	TRBV11-2	TRBJ1-3	CASSSIRDRVVNTIYF	TGTGCCAGCAGCTCTATCCGGGACAGGGTTGTAAACACCATATATTTT
-	few	TRBV7-9	TRBJ2-7	CASSLDPRESFEQYF	TGTGCCAGCAGCTTAGATCCCAGAGAGTCTTTTGAGCAGTACTTC
TRBD1	-	TRBV9	TRBJ2-1	CASSVGTGGYNEQFF	TGTGCCAGCAGCGTGGGGACAGGAGGCTACAATGAGCAGTTCTTC
-	few	TRBV7-6	TRBJ2-5	CASTQGDKETQYF	TGTGCCAGCACCCAAGGGGACAAGGAGACCCAGTACTTC
TRBD2	-	TRBV6-5	TRBJ2-5	CASVWGRLAKETQYF	TGTGCCAGCGTATGGGGGCGACTAGCGAAAGAGACCCAGTACTTC
TRBD1	-	TRBV20-1	TRBJ2-5	CSASLGQGGETQYF	TGCAGTGCTAGCCTAGGACAGGGAGGAGAGACCCAGTACTTC
TRBD1	few	TRBV6-5	TRBJ1-6	CASSFRGRRDSPLHF	TGTGCCAGCAGTTTCAGGGGGCGCAGGGATTCACCCCTCCACTTT
-	-	TRBV27	TRBJ2-7	CASSARIGSSYEQYF	TGTGCCAGCAGTGCGCGAATCGGGAGCTCCTACGAGCAGTACTTC
-	-	TRBV2	TRBJ2-3	CASQLETGTDTQYF	TGTGCCAGCCAACTAGAGACGGGCACAGATACGCAGTATTTT
TRBD2	-	TRBV27	TRBJ2-1	CASTSASGGYNEQFF	TGTGCCAGCACCTCCGCCAGCGGGGGGTACAATGAGCAGTTCTTC
-	-	TRBV7-9	TRBJ2-3	CASSRGQPSTDTQYF	TGTGCCAGCAGTCGTGGACAGCCCAGCACAGATACGCAGTATTTT
-	-	TRBV7-2	TRBJ2-4	CASSSYGGHVKNIQYF	TGTGCCAGCAGCTCCTACGGGGGGCATGTCAAAAACATTCAGTACTTC
-	few	TRBV7-2	TRBJ2-3	CASSLGGIGGIDTQYF	TGTGCCAGCAGCTTAGGGGGTATAGGGGGGATAGATACGCAGTATTTT
-	-	TRBV7-9	TRBJ2-3	CASSLEEATQYF	TGTGCCAGCAGCTTAGAGGAGGCTACGCAGTATTTT
-	-	TRBV5-5	TRBJ1-3	CASSGGASGNTIYF	TGTGCCAGCAGCGGGGGAGCCTCTGGAAACACCATATATTTT
-	many	TRBV4-2	TRBJ2-2	CASSSRDTGGAGELFF	TGTGCCAGCAGCAGCCGGGACACCGGAGGGGCCGGGGAGCTGTTTTTT
-	many	TRBV6-2/TRBV6-3	TRBJ2-3	CASVAGGTDTQYF	TGTGCCAGCGTCGCAGGAGGGACAGATACGCAGTATTTT
-	few	TRBV24-1	TRBJ2-5	CATSAGGRGQTQYF	TGTGCCACCAGTGCCGGAGGCCGGGGGCAGACCCAGTACTTC
TRBD1	-	TRBV25-1	TRBJ2-2	CASSANRGLGAGELFF	TGTGCCAGCAGTGCGAACAGGGGATTGGGGGCCGGGGAGCTGTTTTTT
-	many	TRBV29-1	TRBJ2-3	CSVAVRAPHTQYF	TGCAGCGTTGCAGTCCGGGCCCCACATACGCAGTATTTT
-	few	TRBV5-6	TRBJ1-2	CASSLGVVGYTF	TGTGCCAGCAGCTTGGGCGTCGTCGGCTACACCTTC
TRBD1	-	TRBV6-5	TRBJ2-1	CASSYGTGRTYNEQFF	TGTGCCAGCAGCTATGGGACAGGCCGTACCTACAATGAGCAGTTCTTC
-	-	TRBV3-1	TRBJ2-1	CASSPTRDTLYNEQFF	TGTGCCAGCAGTCCGACTCGGGACACCCTATACAATGAGCAGTTCTTC
-	few	TRBV7-6	TRBJ2-1	CASRWGPNNEQFF	TGTGCCAGCAGGTGGGGACCCAACAATGAGCAGTTCTTC
-	few	TRBV29-1	TRBJ1-1	CSALAQGHKAFF	TGCAGCGCCCTAGCACAGGGCCACAAGGCTTTCTTT
-	few	TRBV4-3	TRBJ1-5	CASSQEIAGGRAQPQHF	TGCGCCAGCAGCCAAGAAATAGCTGGCGGCAGGGCTCAGCCCCAGCATTTT
-	-	TRBV20-1	TRBJ2-3	CSVKTSTDTQYF	TGCAGTGTCAAGACTAGCACAGATACGCAGTATTTT
TRBD2	few	TRBV13	TRBJ2-5	CASSPRTSGGKSSGTQYF	TGTGCCAGCAGCCCCCGGACTAGCGGGGGGAAATCATCGGGGACCCAGTACTTC
TRBD2	-	TRBV4-2	TRBJ2-1	CASSATPGLAGAYNEQFF	TGTGCCAGCAGCGCAACCCCGGGACTAGCGGGGGCCTACAATGAGCAGTTCTTC
-	many	TRBV7-2	TRBJ1-1	CASSPGRLNTEAFF	TGTGCCAGCAGCCCAGGAAGGCTGAACACTGAAGCTTTCTTT
-	few	TRBV6-1	TRBJ1-3	CASISFSTRGNTIYF	TGTGCCAGCATCTCCTTCTCAACTAGAGGAAACACCATATATTTT
TRBD1	few	TRBV27	TRBJ1-6	CASSFRQGSNSPLHF	TGTGCCAGCAGTTTCCGACAGGGGAGTAATTCACCCCTCCACTTT
TRBD1	many	TRBV5-6	TRBJ1-1	CASSPDGGTGDTEAFF	TGTGCCAGCAGCCCCGACGGGGGCACAGGGGACACTGAAGCTTTCTTT
-	few	TRBV20-1	TRBJ1-1	CRAGNTEAFF	TGCAGAGCCGGGAACACTGAAGCTTTCTTT
-	-	TRBV20-1	TRBJ1-3	CSARGNRLAGNTIYF	TGCAGTGCTAGAGGGAACCGCTTGGCTGGAAACACCATATATTTT
-	-	TRBV12-3/TRBV12-4	TRBJ2-1	CASSPASEQFF	TGTGCCAGCAGTCCGGCGAGTGAGCAGTTCTTC
-	-	TRBV6-1	TRBJ1-4	CASSRAFNEKLFF	TGTGCCAGCAGCCGGGCGTTTAATGAAAAACTGTTTTTT
TRBD1	few	TRBV4-3	TRBJ2-1	CASSQPGQGAYNEQFF	TGCGCCAGCAGCCAACCGGGACAGGGGGCCTACAATGAGCAGTTCTTC
-	-	TRBV19	TRBJ1-4	CASRGGLSEKLFF	TGTGCCAGCCGCGGAGGGTTGAGTGAAAAACTGTTTTTT